This record concerns one TCR beta chain sequence. Germline-derived CDR1 and CDR2 are LGHDT and YNNKEL (reference sequence). This CDR3 spans 15 amino acids. The V gene end was trimmed by 1 base and the J gene end by 1 base; junction bases not matched to a gene: 4. These data come from a study of blood T cell repertoires in COVID-19. Turning to the study itself: Researchers got acute and convalescent COVID-19 samples from the United States, Italy and Spain.

Measured with immunoSEQ multiplex PCR; TCRdb has only the in-frame clones, and not every one. The sample records more than 300,000 clones, approximately 90% being singletons. All enrollees were roughly 18 to 90 years old and from 24 US areas. Cohorts were based on clinical histories the participants reported. Symptom resolution, clearance, or two negative PCRs marked the recovered donors of Cohort 3. This chain joins TRBV3-1 (or the pseudogene TRBV3-2) and TRBJ2-7; 7 positions match TRBD2. The specimen sequenced was PBMCs or T cells enriched from blood (not recorded which). The clonotype comes from a woman aged 18-29 years who had recovered from COVID-19. The CDR3 coding sequence is TGTGCCAGCAGCCAAGTGCTAGCGGATTCCTACGAGCAGTACTTC. The encoded protein is CASSQVLADSYEQYF.